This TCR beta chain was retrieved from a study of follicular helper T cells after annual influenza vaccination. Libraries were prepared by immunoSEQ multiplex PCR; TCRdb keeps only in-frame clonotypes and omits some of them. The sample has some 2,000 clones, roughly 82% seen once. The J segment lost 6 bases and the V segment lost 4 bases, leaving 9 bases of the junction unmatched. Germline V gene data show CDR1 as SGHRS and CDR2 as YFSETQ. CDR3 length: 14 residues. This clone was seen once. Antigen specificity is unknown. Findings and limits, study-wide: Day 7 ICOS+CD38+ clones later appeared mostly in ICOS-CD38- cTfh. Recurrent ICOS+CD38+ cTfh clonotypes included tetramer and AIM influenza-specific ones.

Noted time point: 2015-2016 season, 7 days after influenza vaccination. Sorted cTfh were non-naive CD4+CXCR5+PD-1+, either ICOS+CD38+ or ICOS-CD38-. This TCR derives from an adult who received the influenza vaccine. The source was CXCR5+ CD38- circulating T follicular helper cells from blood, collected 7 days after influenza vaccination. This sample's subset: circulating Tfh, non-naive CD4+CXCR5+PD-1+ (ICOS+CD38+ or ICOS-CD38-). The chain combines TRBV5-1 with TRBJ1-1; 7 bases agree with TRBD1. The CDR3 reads CASSPLRQGAEAFF. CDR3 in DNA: TGCGCCAGCAGCCCCCTCAGACAGGGCGCTGAAGCTTTCTTT.